Listed below are T cell receptor beta chains from one sample, sequenced in a study of T cell responses to AZD1222 COVID-19 vaccine. This table comes from immunoSEQ multiplex PCR, and its TCRdb copy is limited to in-frame clones, with some not included. This table holds under 200,000 clones, about nine tenths found once. The sample here was peripheral blood, taken on day 0 of AZD1222 vaccination. These receptors were obtained from an adult in good health. CDR3s include the opening cysteine and the closing phenylalanine or tryptophan. Fields, in order: V gene, clone size, J gene, D gene, CDR3 protein, CDR3 DNA. D genes are given only for firm matches. A clone size is listed for some rows: how often the clone was seen (once, few, many), or a class if it is expanded.

TRBV3-1/TRBV3-2	.	TRBJ2-7	.	CASSRKADLSYEQYF	TGTGCCAGCAGCCGTAAAGCGGACCTCTCCTACGAGCAGTACTTC
TRBV5-1	.	TRBJ2-1	TRBD1	CASSPTGDEQFF	TGCGCCAGCAGCCCGACAGGGGATGAGCAGTTCTTC
TRBV4-2	.	TRBJ2-2	TRBD1	CASSQEAGTGGPGELFF	TGTGCCAGCAGCCAAGAAGCCGGGACAGGGGGCCCCGGGGAGCTGTTTTTT
TRBV19	.	TRBJ2-1	TRBD2	CASTSGALYNEQFF	TGTGCCAGTACTAGCGGGGCCCTATACAATGAGCAGTTCTTC
TRBV10-3	.	TRBJ2-1	.	CAIKADSYNEQFF	TGTGCCATCAAGGCTGATTCCTACAATGAGCAGTTCTTC
TRBV27	.	TRBJ2-7	.	CASRTTGSYEQYF	TGTGCCAGCAGAACTACTGGGTCCTACGAGCAGTACTTC
TRBV7-8	once	TRBJ1-2	.	CASSLNSGNYGYTF	TGTGCCAGCAGCTTAAACTCAGGGAACTATGGCTACACCTTC
TRBV11-2	.	TRBJ2-4	.	CASSLEMGRGSKNIQYF	TGTGCCAGCAGCTTAGAAATGGGCCGCGGGTCCAAAAACATTCAGTACTTC
TRBV27	.	TRBJ1-1	TRBD1	CASSHRGNTEAFF	TGTGCCAGCAGCCACAGGGGCAACACTGAAGCTTTCTTT
TRBV7-9	.	TRBJ2-5	.	CASRYYETQYF	TGTGCCAGCAGATACTATGAAACCCAGTACTTC
TRBV2	.	TRBJ1-3	TRBD1	CASPRTDPRDSTIYF	TGTGCCAGCCCTAGGACAGACCCGAGGGACAGCACCATATATTTT
TRBV2	.	TRBJ1-3	TRBD1	CASSGQAFSGNTIYF	TGTGCCAGCAGCGGACAGGCTTTCTCTGGAAACACCATATATTTT
TRBV6-5	.	TRBJ2-3	.	CASKAFSGKLDTQYF	TGTGCCAGCAAGGCCTTTAGCGGAAAACTAGATACGCAGTATTTT
TRBV10-3	few	TRBJ1-2	TRBD1	CAISDRGPYGYTF	TGTGCCATCAGCGACAGGGGGCCCTATGGCTACACCTTC
TRBV9	.	TRBJ2-1	.	CASSVVPLSYNEQFF	TGTGCCAGCAGCGTAGTTCCCTTGTCCTACAATGAGCAGTTCTTC
TRBV15	.	TRBJ1-1	.	CATSRAGGVNTEAFF	TGTGCCACCAGCAGAGCGGGGGGCGTGAACACTGAAGCTTTCTTT
TRBV6-1	.	TRBJ1-2	TRBD1	CASSEDIGAGGFAGYTF	TGTGCCAGCAGTGAAGATATAGGGGCAGGGGGCTTCGCTGGCTACACCTTC
TRBV10-3	.	TRBJ1-1	.	CATQTKQVNTEAFF	TGTGCCACCCAAACTAAACAGGTGAACACTGAAGCTTTCTTT
TRBV7-2	.	TRBJ1-2	.	CASSLRRTDNYGYTF	TGTGCCAGCAGCTTACGGCGGACGGATAACTATGGCTACACCTTC
TRBV7-9	.	TRBJ2-7	.	CASSLQSARAEQYF	TGTGCCAGCAGTCTCCAAAGCGCCAGGGCCGAGCAGTACTTC
TRBV2	.	TRBJ2-7	.	CASSERRTYYEQYF	TGTGCCAGCAGTGAACGGCGGACGTACTACGAGCAGTACTTC
TRBV5-5	once	TRBJ1-1	.	CASSFDRRNTEAFF	TGTGCCAGCAGCTTCGACAGGAGGAACACTGAAGCTTTCTTT
TRBV28	.	TRBJ1-2	.	CASSLHSYGYTF	TGTGCCAGCAGTTTGCACAGCTATGGCTACACCTTC
TRBV9	.	TRBJ2-5	.	CASSVEAGTETQYF	TGTGCCAGCAGCGTAGAGGCAGGGACAGAGACCCAGTACTTC
TRBV2	.	TRBJ1-5	.	CASSGVDSYQPQHF	TGTGCCAGCAGTGGGGTGGACAGTTATCAGCCCCAGCATTTT
TRBV6-5	.	TRBJ2-3	TRBD2	CASSYSRAGGTDTQYF	TGTGCCAGCAGTTACTCGAGGGCGGGAGGCACAGATACGCAGTATTTT
TRBV7-6	.	TRBJ2-3	.	CASSQIYPGLTDTQYF	TGTGCCAGCAGCCAAATCTATCCAGGTCTCACAGATACGCAGTATTTT
TRBV7-2	.	TRBJ2-7	TRBD2	CASGGGLAGTYEQYF	TGTGCCAGCGGGGGGGGGCTAGCGGGAACCTACGAGCAGTACTTC
TRBV21-1	once	TRBJ1-5	.	CASSRSIEDRGLSDSNQPQHF	TGTGCCAGCAGCCGCAGTATAGAGGACAGGGGGCTGTCCGATAGCAATCAGCCCCAGCATTTT
TRBV9	.	TRBJ2-5	TRBD1	CASSEGTGKVTQYF	TGTGCCAGCAGCGAGGGGACAGGGAAGGTGACCCAGTACTTC
TRBV3-1/TRBV3-2	.	TRBJ2-7	.	CASRRNRDLSYEQYF	TGTGCCAGCAGACGGAACCGGGACTTGTCCTACGAGCAGTACTTC
TRBV18	once	TRBJ2-5	TRBD1	CASSAPGQGGETQYF	TGTGCCAGCTCAGCCCCGGGACAGGGGGGAGAGACCCAGTACTTC
TRBV6-5	.	TRBJ1-2	.	CASSYWFEGQQGYTF	TGTGCCAGCAGTTACTGGTTCGAGGGGCAACAAGGCTACACCTTC
TRBV6-5	.	TRBJ2-3	.	CASSYNPRADTQYF	TGTGCCAGCAGTTACAACCCTAGAGCAGATACGCAGTATTTT
TRBV7-2	.	TRBJ2-5	.	CASSPVHQGIGETQYF	TGTGCCAGCAGCCCCGTCCATCAGGGGATCGGGGAGACCCAGTACTTC
TRBV9	.	TRBJ2-2	.	CASSGTYTGELFF	TGTGCCAGCAGCGGGACCTACACCGGGGAGCTGTTTTTT
TRBV18	.	TRBJ2-7	TRBD2	CASSPGTSGGYEQYF	TGTGCCAGCTCACCAGGGACTAGCGGGGGTTACGAGCAGTACTTC
TRBV25-1	.	TRBJ1-4	TRBD1	CASRDRTGSNEKLFF	TGTGCCAGCAGGGATAGGACAGGGAGTAATGAAAAACTGTTTTTT
TRBV6-5	.	TRBJ1-5	.	CASGEGGQPQHF	TGTGCCAGCGGAGAGGGGGGCCAGCCCCAGCATTTT
TRBV6-5	.	TRBJ1-5	.	CASSYLGKYSNQPQHF	TGTGCCAGCAGTTACTTAGGGAAGTATAGCAATCAGCCCCAGCATTTT
TRBV5-6	.	TRBJ1-5	.	CASSVRGNQPQHF	TGTGCCAGCAGCGTGCGGGGGAATCAGCCCCAGCATTTT
TRBV5-8	.	TRBJ1-1	.	CASSLARGWNTEAFF	TGTGCCAGCAGCTTGGCGCGTGGGTGGAACACTGAAGCTTTCTTT
TRBV19	.	TRBJ2-7	.	CASSTGAEQYF	TGTGCCAGTAGTACAGGGGCCGAGCAGTACTTC
TRBV7-2	.	TRBJ1-4	.	CASSLDSLNEKLFF	TGTGCCAGCAGCCTGGACAGCCTTAATGAAAAACTGTTTTTT
TRBV5-1	.	TRBJ1-4	TRBD1	CASRTGTGNEKLFF	TGCGCCAGCAGGACCGGGACAGGGAATGAAAAACTGTTTTTT
TRBV4-1	.	TRBJ1-1	.	CASSQDWVENTEAFF	TGCGCCAGCAGCCAAGACTGGGTTGAGAACACTGAAGCTTTCTTT
TRBV9	.	TRBJ2-3	.	CASSVGRYTDTQYF	TGTGCCAGCAGCGTCGGTAGGTACACAGATACGCAGTATTTT
TRBV10-3	.	TRBJ2-7	TRBD1	CAISSPGQGAPEQYF	TGTGCCATCTCGAGCCCGGGACAGGGGGCTCCCGAGCAGTACTTC
TRBV3-1/TRBV3-2	few	TRBJ2-3	.	CASKKDGDTQYF	TGTGCCAGCAAAAAGGATGGAGATACGCAGTATTTT
TRBV28	.	TRBJ1-1	.	CASKVLGGLNTEAFF	TGTGCCAGCAAAGTTTTAGGGGGGTTGAACACTGAAGCTTTCTTT
TRBV5-6	.	TRBJ1-5	.	CASSSLGKPQHF	TGTGCCAGCAGCTCCCTTGGGAAGCCCCAGCATTTT
TRBV9	.	TRBJ2-2	.	CASSTRTVNTGELFF	TGTGCCAGCAGCACAAGGACAGTAAACACCGGGGAGCTGTTTTTT
TRBV4-1	.	TRBJ2-7	.	CASSHSGTRVYYEQYF	TGCGCCAGCAGCCACTCCGGGACCCGCGTTTACTACGAGCAGTACTTC